This entry features one T cell receptor beta chain sequence. These data are taken from a study of T cell changes during pregnancy in multiple sclerosis. Trimming shortened V by 5 bases and J by 1 base, and 8 bases separated the two germline ends. CDR1 and CDR2 from the germline V gene are LNHNV and YYDKDF (reference sequence). The CDR3 consists of 13 residues. Profiling relied on immunoSEQ multiplex PCR, and the TCRdb table lists in-frame clones only, not all of them. The sample has some 77,000 clones; around 90% are singletons. The receptor's source is a female donor in good health, enrolled as a control in a pregnancy study. The rearrangement uses TRBV15 and TRBJ1-1, with D tentatively TRBD1 (6 bases). Material: peripheral blood, obtained in the second trimester of pregnancy. This chain's CDR3 is CATSQQGNTEAFF. The CDR3 DNA follows: TGTGCCACCAGCCAACAGGGGAACACTGAAGCTTTCTTT. The variable domain in full, completed from reference TRBV15 and TRBJ1-1, reads DAMVIQNPRYQVTQFGKPVTLSCSQTLNHNVMYWYQQKSSQAPKLLFHYYDKDFNNEADTPDNFQSRRPNTSFCFLDIRSPGLGDTAMYLCATSQQGNTEAFFGQGTRLTVV.